Each of the 30 T cell receptor beta chains below was sequenced from the same sample in a study of cytomegalovirus exposure and HLA in healthy donors. PCR employed 60 Vbeta and 13 Jbeta primers. Clones were sequenced by immunoSEQ multiplex PCR, and TCRdb holds only the in-frame ones, with some missing. The sample has under 200,000 clones, approximately 86% seen once. Sequencing used PBMCs. Receptors originate from a woman between 25 and 40 years old in good health and CMV-seronegative.

This clone was counted a few times. The CDR3 region is CASGLLHTGAHEQYF. DNA of the CDR3: TGTGCTAGTGGTTTGCTACATACAGGGGCCCACGAGCAGTACTTC. The chain combines TRBV12-5 with TRBJ2-7; TRBD1 agrees at 7 bases. The germline V gene has CDR1 LGHNT and CDR2 FRNRAP. The V and J ends lost 2 bases and 5 bases, in that order; junction bases with no gene match: 9. This CDR3 contains 15 residues.

This chain uses TRBV5-1 with TRBJ2-7; 10 nucleotides match TRBD2. Germline V CDR1 and CDR2: SGHRS, YFSETQ. The CDR3 runs to 16 residues. Trimming took 0 bases from V and 4 from J; bases not matched to a gene: 7. The CDR3 reads CASSLDPVAGGYEQYF. The CDR3 bases are TGCGCCAGCAGCTTGGACCCAGTAGCGGGGGGTTACGAGCAGTACTTC.

The V and J genes are TRBV10-3 and TRBJ2-7, with 7 bases aligning to TRBD1. The length of the CDR3 is 15 residues. The germline V gene encodes CDR1 ENHRY and CDR2 SYGVKD. J gave up 0 bases and V 4 bases, and 6 bases lay outside the gene matches. The CDR3 region is CAISGRQGGSYEQYF. For the CDR3, the DNA is TGTGCCATCAGTGGACGACAGGGCGGCTCCTACGAGCAGTACTTC.

The chain links TRBV5-1 to TRBJ2-3; TRBD2 might be the D (7 bases). Germline-derived CDR1 and CDR2 are SGHRS and YFSETQ. Trimming shortened V by 3 bases and J by 1 base, and 15 bases separated the two germline ends. The CDR3 contains 16 residues. The CDR3 nucleotides read TGCGCCAGCAGCTCCCGGGCGGGGGCTGGCACAGATACGCAGTATTTT. Amino acids: CASSSRAGAGTDTQYF.

The CDR3 nucleotides are TGTGCCAGCAGCTCAGGCACAGGGGCTAATGAAAAACTGTTTTTT. This translates into CASSSGTGANEKLFF. V is TRBV11-2 and J is TRBJ1-4; 7 nucleotides match TRBD1. V lost 4 bases and J lost 3; bases outside the gene matches: 5. Germline values: CDR1 SGHAT, CDR2 FQNNGV. The CDR3 has 15 residues.

V gene TRBV11-3 combines with J gene TRBJ2-2, with TRBD2 as a possible D gene (5 bases). Trimming removed 1 base from V and 6 bases from J, with 9 bases in between. The CDR3 runs 14 residues. Germline V gene sequence: CDR1 SGHNT, CDR2 YENEEA. CDR3: CASSLAGSAGELFF. The CDR3 DNA reads as TGTGCCAGCAGCTTAGCGGGGTCCGCCGGGGAGCTGTTTTTT.

The CDR3 protein is CASRNSGGSSYEQYF. In DNA, the CDR3 is TGTGCCAGCAGGAACAGCGGGGGGAGCTCCTACGAGCAGTACTTC. The chain joins TRBV6-5 to TRBJ2-7; 9 bases map to TRBD2. V lost 6 bases to trimming and J lost 0 bases; unmatched junction nucleotides: 6. The germline gives CDR1 MNHEY, CDR2 SVGAGI. This CDR3 comprises 15 residues.

The chain links TRBV18 to TRBJ1-1; the match to TRBD1 covers 10 bases. Germline V gives CDR1 KGHSH, CDR2 LQKENI. The CDR3 has 14 residues. With V trimmed by 5 bases and J by 3 bases, 3 bases remained unmatched. As DNA, the CDR3 is TGTGCCAGCTCATACGGGACAGGGGACACTGAAGCTTTCTTT. Translation: CASSYGTGDTEAFF.

CDR3 residues: CASGSARTGGGSQHF. The CDR3 DNA reads as TGTGCTAGTGGTTCCGCAAGGACAGGGGGAGGATCCCAGCATTTT. The chain links TRBV12-5 to TRBJ1-5, with 10 nucleotides matching TRBD1. Trimming cost V 4 bases and J 11 bases; bases outside gene matches: 11. In germline, CDR1 is LGHNT, CDR2 FRNRAP. The CDR3 is 15 amino acids.

This rearrangement joins TRBV9 to TRBJ1-4; TRBD1 might be the D (5 bases). V dropped 7 bases and J dropped 5 bases, with 15 bases sitting between them. This CDR3 region has 14 residues. The V gene's germline CDR1 is SGDLS and CDR2 YYNGEE. DNA for the CDR3: TGTGCCAGCGGGACCGGGACTGTAAATGAAAAACTGTTTTTT. Protein sequence: CASGTGTVNEKLFF.

This chain joins TRBV10-1 and TRBJ2-2, with D maybe TRBD2 (7 bases). This CDR3 has 15 residues. V lost 8 bases and J lost 4, with 17 bases in between. CDR1 is WNHNN, CDR2 SYGVQD, per germline (reference sequence). CDR3 bases: TGCGCCAGCTCGAAGGGGGGGGCCGGCACCGGGGAGCTGTTTTTT. Protein product: CASSKGGAGTGELFF.

This sequence joins TRBV7-6 and TRBJ2-7; D call uncertain. The CDR3 extends over 13 amino acids. With 2 bases removed from V and 1 base from J, the gap between germline ends came to 6 bases. CDR1 SGHVS and CDR2 FNYEAQ come from the germline V gene. CDR3 sequence reads: CASSLRESYEQYF. CDR3 nucleotides: TGTGCCAGCAGCTTACGCGAGTCCTACGAGCAGTACTTC.

CDR3 DNA: TGTGCCAGCGGGACTAGCGGGAGTACGTTTATGGCCAAAAACATTCAGTACTTC. It translates to CASGTSGSTFMAKNIQYF. This chain uses TRBV28 with TRBJ2-4; the match to TRBD2 covers 14 bases. CDR1 and CDR2 from the germline V gene are MDHEN and SYDVKM. The V gene end was trimmed by 8 bases and the J gene end by 1 base; junction bases not matched to a gene: 10. The CDR3 is made up of 18 amino acids.

The rearrangement links TRBV5-1 to TRBJ1-4; D unresolved. The CDR3 has 14 amino acids. Trimming shortened V by 0 bases and J by 3 bases, and 6 bases separated the two germline ends. The V gene's germline CDR1 is SGHRS and CDR2 YFSETQ. The CDR3 sequence: CASSLAPANEKLFF. The CDR3 coding sequence is TGCGCCAGCAGCTTGGCCCCCGCTAATGAAAAACTGTTTTTT.

The V and J genes are TRBV2 and TRBJ2-7; D may be TRBD1 (6 bases). The CDR3 runs to 17 residues. The germline V gene has CDR1 SNHLY and CDR2 FYNNEI. The V gene lost 0 bases and the J gene lost 4 bases, with 19 bases spanning the gap. The CDR3: CASSEAADRLGGYEQYF. The CDR3 DNA follows: TGTGCCAGCAGTGAAGCGGCCGACAGGCTAGGGGGATACGAGCAGTACTTC.

The chain recombines TRBV19 with TRBJ1-2; 7 bases are shared with TRBD1. Trimming at V came to 3 bases and at J to 6 bases, leaving 4 bases not matched to a gene. Germline-derived CDR1 and CDR2 are LNHDA and SQIVND (reference sequence). The CDR3 contains 13 residues. The CDR3 region has the DNA TGTGCCAGTAGTATGCAGGGGGTGGATGGCTACACCTTC. Its translation is CASSMQGVDGYTF.

The rearrangement joins TRBV11-2 to TRBJ1-1; 8 nucleotides match TRBD1. Germline V CDR1 and CDR2: SGHAT, FQNNGV. This CDR3 comprises 15 residues. Unmatched junction bases numbered 13, after V lost 3 bases and J lost 10 bases. CDR3 in amino acids: CASSFTDRAGFGAFF. The CDR3 region has the DNA TGTGCCAGCAGCTTTACGGACAGGGCCGGTTTTGGAGCTTTCTTT.

V gene TRBV5-6 combines with J gene TRBJ2-2; 7 bases are shared with TRBD1. Germline CDR1 SGHDT, CDR2 YYEEEE. The CDR3 loop spans 13 amino acids. V shed 5 bases, J shed 7 bases, and the junction held 5 bases outside the gene matches. This chain's CDR3 is CASRGYRGGELFF. Written as DNA, the CDR3 is TGTGCCAGCAGGGGTTACAGGGGCGGGGAGCTGTTTTTT.

The chain joins TRBV15 to TRBJ1-2; tentative D call: TRBD1 (5 bases). This CDR3 is built from 14 residues. The ends were cut back, 0 bases at V and 5 bases at J, with 10 bases in the middle. Germline loops: CDR1 LNHNV, CDR2 YYDKDF (reference sequence). CDR3 loop: CATSRDREWYGYTF. In DNA form, the CDR3 reads TGTGCCACCAGCAGAGACAGGGAATGGTATGGCTACACCTTC.

J is TRBJ1-1 and V is TRBV9; a possible D gene is TRBD1 (5 bases). Germline CDR1 SGDLS, CDR2 YYNGEE. This CDR3 is built from 15 residues. The V gene lost 0 bases and the J gene lost 4 bases, with 13 bases spanning the gap. For the CDR3, the DNA is TGTGCCAGCAGCGTAGAAGGCAGGGCAAGCACTGAAGCTTTCTTT. Translation: CASSVEGRASTEAFF. The variable domain in full, completed from reference TRBV9 and TRBJ1-1, reads DSGVTQTPKHLITATGQRVTLRCSPRSGDLSVYWYQQSLDQGLQFLIQYYNGEERAKGNILERFSAQQFPDLHSELNLSSLELGDSALYFCASSVEGRASTEAFFGQGTRLTVV.

The chain couples TRBV14 to TRBJ2-6; maybe TRBD2 (7 bases). Deletions cut 4 bases from V and 2 bases from J, with 15 bases between. CDR3 length: 17 amino acids. CDR1 is SGHDN and CDR2 is FVKESK in the germline V gene. As DNA, the CDR3 is TGTGCCAGCAGCCTCGGGGGGCCGGGGGCTGGGGCCAACGTCCTGACTTTC. This translates into CASSLGGPGAGANVLTF.

V usage is TRBV19 and J usage is TRBJ1-4; D not resolved. Per germline, CDR1 LNHDA and CDR2 SQIVND (reference sequence). This CDR3 spans 16 amino acids. The V gene lost 5 bases and the J gene lost 8 bases, with 21 bases spanning the gap. CDR3 in amino acids: CASSPRPYVSLEKLFF. The CDR3 bases are TGTGCCAGTAGTCCGCGGCCCTACGTCTCCCTCGAAAAACTGTTTTTT.

This clone was found once. The chain combines TRBV5-4 with TRBJ2-1; 7 nucleotides match TRBD1. This CDR3 has 13 residues. The V and J ends lost 2 bases and 5 bases, in that order; junction bases with no gene match: 1. CDR1 SGHNT and CDR2 YYREEE come from the germline V gene (reference sequence). CDR3 sequence: CASSFGQDNEQFF. Here the CDR3 DNA reads TGTGCCAGCAGCTTCGGACAGGACAATGAGCAGTTCTTC.

The genes are TRBV2 and TRBJ1-2; D not resolved. Between the trimmed V and J ends, which lost 2 bases and 7 bases, there was a span of 8 bases. Germline-derived CDR1 and CDR2 are SNHLY and FYNNEI. The CDR3 spans 12 residues. CDR3 in DNA: TGTGCCAGCAGTGAATCCGGGGTTGGCTACACCTTC. This sequence encodes CASSESGVGYTF.

CDR3 sequence (DNA): TGTGCCAGCAGCTTAGTAAGCTATATGGGTGAGGGTCTTGAAGCTTTCTTT. It is translated as CASSLVSYMGEGLEAFF. The chain links TRBV7-8 to TRBJ1-1; D not resolved. Trimming pared 1 base from V and 7 bases from J, leaving 22 bases between. Per germline, CDR1 SGHVS and CDR2 FQNEAQ. This CDR3 has 17 amino acids.

This clone has just one count. The genes are TRBV7-2 and TRBJ1-2; the match to TRBD1 covers 8 bases. The CDR3 has 14 amino acids. V shed 3 bases and J 2 bases; nucleotides not matched to a gene: 2. CDR1 SGHTA and CDR2 FQGNSA come from the germline V gene. Here the CDR3 DNA reads TGTGCCAGCAGCTTCCAGGGGGCAAACTATGGCTACACCTTC. This encodes CASSFQGANYGYTF.

A remark on this clone: Other nucleotide sequences from this sample produce the same CDR3. The chain joins TRBV5-1 to TRBJ2-7, with TRBD2 identical over 7 bases. The CDR3 is 16 residues long. CDR1 SGHRS and CDR2 YFSETQ come from the germline V gene. V gave up 4 bases and J gave up 6 bases; unmatched junction bases: 16. DNA of the CDR3: TGCGCCAGCAGCCCAGTCTTTGAGACTAGCTCTTTCGAGCAGTACTTC. Encoded protein: CASSPVFETSSFEQYF.

This rearrangement joins TRBV7-2 to TRBJ2-7, with TRBD2 matching over 8 bases. V lost 5 bases, J lost 2 bases, and 5 bases stayed unmatched. Looked up from germline, CDR1 is SGHTA and CDR2 is FQGNSA. This CDR3 has 14 amino acids. CDR3 bases: TGTGCCAGCAGCCCCGGAGCGGGAGCCTACGAGCAGTACTTC. Protein sequence: CASSPGAGAYEQYF.

The chain is built from TRBV7-8 and TRBJ2-1, with 9 bases matching TRBD2. J gave up 0 bases and V 0 bases, and 0 bases lay outside the gene matches. Germline V gene sequence: CDR1 SGHVS, CDR2 FQNEAQ. This CDR3 has 16 residues. The CDR3 coding sequence is TGTGCCAGCAGCTTAGCTAGCGGGGGCTCCTACAATGAGCAGTTCTTC. Translating gives CASSLASGGSYNEQFF.

In its sample, this clone was seen once. The chain uses TRBV4-2 and TRBJ2-7; D is possibly TRBD1 (6 bases). CDR1 is LGHNA and CDR2 is YNFKEQ in the germline V gene. Trimming cost V 0 bases and J 0 bases, with 18 bases left between them. The CDR3 has 18 amino acids. The CDR3 spells CASSQEGAGQQNSYEQYF. The CDR3 coding sequence is TGTGCCAGCAGCCAAGAGGGGGCCGGACAGCAGAACTCCTACGAGCAGTACTTC.